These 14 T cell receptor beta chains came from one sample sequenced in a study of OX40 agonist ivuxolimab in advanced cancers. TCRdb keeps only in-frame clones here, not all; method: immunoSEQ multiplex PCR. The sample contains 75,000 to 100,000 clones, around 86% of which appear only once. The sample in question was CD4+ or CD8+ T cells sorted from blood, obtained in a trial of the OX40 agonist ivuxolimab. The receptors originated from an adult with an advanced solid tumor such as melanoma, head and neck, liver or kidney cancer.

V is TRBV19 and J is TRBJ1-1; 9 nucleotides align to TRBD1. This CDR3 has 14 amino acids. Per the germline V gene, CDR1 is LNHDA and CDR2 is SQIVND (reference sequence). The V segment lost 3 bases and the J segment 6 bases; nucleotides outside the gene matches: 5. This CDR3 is CASSIGTGRPEAFF. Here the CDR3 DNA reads TGTGCCAGTAGTATTGGGACAGGGAGACCTGAAGCTTTCTTT.

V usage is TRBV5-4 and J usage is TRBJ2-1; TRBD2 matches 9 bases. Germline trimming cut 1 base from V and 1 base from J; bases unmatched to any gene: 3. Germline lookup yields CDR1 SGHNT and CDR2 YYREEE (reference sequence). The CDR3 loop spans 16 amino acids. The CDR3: CASSLYAGGSYNEQFF. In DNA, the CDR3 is TGTGCCAGCAGCTTGTATGCGGGAGGGTCCTACAATGAGCAGTTCTTC. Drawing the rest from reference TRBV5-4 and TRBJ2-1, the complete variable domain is ETGVTQSPTHLIKTRGQQVTLRCSSQSGHNTVSWYQQALGQGPQFIFQYYREEENGRGNFPPRFSGLQFPNYSSELNVNALELDDSALYLCASSLYAGGSYNEQFFGPGTRLTVL.

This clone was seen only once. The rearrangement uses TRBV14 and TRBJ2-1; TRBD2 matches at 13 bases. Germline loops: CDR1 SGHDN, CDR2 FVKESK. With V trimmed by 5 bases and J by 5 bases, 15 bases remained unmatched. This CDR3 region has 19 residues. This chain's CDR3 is CASSSRTSGSTTAHNEQFF. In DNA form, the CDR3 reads TGTGCCAGCAGCTCCCGGACTAGCGGGAGTACGACAGCTCACAATGAGCAGTTCTTC. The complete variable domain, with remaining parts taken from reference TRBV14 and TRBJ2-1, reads EAGVTQFPSHSVIEKGQTVTLRCDPISGHDNLYWYRRVMGKEIKFLLHFVKESKQDESGMPNNRFLAERTGGTYSTLKVQPAELEDSGVYFCASSSRTSGSTTAHNEQFFGPGTRLTVL.

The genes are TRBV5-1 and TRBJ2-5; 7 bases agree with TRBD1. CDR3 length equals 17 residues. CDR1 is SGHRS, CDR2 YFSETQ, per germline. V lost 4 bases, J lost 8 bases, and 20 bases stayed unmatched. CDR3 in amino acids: CASSIGTVDHTRGTQYF. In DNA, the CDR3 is TGCGCCAGCAGCATCGGGACAGTCGACCATACAAGAGGTACCCAGTACTTC. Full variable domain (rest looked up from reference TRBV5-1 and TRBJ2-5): KAGVTQTPRYLIKTRGQQVTLSCSPISGHRSVSWYQQTPGQGLQFLFEYFSETQRNKGNFPGRFSGRQFSNSRSEMNVSTLELGDSALYLCASSIGTVDHTRGTQYFGPGTRLLVL.

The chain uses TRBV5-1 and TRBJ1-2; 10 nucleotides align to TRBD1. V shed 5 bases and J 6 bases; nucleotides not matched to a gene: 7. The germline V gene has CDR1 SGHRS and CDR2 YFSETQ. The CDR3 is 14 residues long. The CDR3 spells CASRAGTGEDGYTF. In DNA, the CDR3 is TGCGCCAGCAGGGCCGGGACAGGGGAGGATGGCTACACCTTC.

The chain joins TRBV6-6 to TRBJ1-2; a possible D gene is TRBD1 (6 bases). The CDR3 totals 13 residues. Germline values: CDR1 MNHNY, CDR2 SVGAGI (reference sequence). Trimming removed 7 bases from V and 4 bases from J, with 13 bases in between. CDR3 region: CASTVMDSYGYTF. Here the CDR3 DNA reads TGTGCCAGCACCGTAATGGACAGCTATGGCTACACCTTC.

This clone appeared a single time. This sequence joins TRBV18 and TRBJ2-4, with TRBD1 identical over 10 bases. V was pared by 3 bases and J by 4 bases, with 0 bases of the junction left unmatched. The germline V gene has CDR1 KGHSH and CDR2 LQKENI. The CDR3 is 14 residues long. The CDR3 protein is CASSPGQGKNIQYF. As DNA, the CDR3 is TGTGCCAGCTCACCGGGACAGGGGAAAAACATTCAGTACTTC.

CDR3: CAIRPGPTLDTQYF. The CDR3 DNA follows: TGTGCCATCAGGCCGGGTCCAACCTTAGATACGCAGTATTTT. The chain joins TRBV10-3 to TRBJ2-3; D uncertain. The CDR3 contains 14 residues. The V end was cut by 6 bases, the J end by 5 bases, with 15 bases between. Looked up from germline, CDR1 is ENHRY and CDR2 is SYGVKD.

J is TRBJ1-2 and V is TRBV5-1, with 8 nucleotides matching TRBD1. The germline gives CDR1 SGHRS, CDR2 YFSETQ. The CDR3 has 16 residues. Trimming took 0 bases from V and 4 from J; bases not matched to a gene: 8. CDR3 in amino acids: CASSLAGTGDRYGYTF. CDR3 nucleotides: TGCGCCAGCAGCTTGGCCGGGACAGGCGATCGCTATGGCTACACCTTC.

The CDR3 spells CASSKSPGHRVDNEQFF. CDR3 in DNA: TGTGCCAGCAGCAAAAGTCCGGGACACCGGGTCGACAATGAGCAGTTCTTC. The J gene is TRBJ2-1, the V gene TRBV21-1; the table names TRBD1, a call not compared with the DNA. TRBV21-1 is termed a pseudogene. CDR3 length: 17 amino acids.

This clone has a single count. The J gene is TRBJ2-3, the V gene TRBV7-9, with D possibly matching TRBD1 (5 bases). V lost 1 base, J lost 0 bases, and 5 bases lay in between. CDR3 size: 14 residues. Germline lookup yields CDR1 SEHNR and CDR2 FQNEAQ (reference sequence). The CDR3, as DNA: TGTGCCAGCAGCTTAGGACAGAGCACAGATACGCAGTATTTT. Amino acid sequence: CASSLGQSTDTQYF.

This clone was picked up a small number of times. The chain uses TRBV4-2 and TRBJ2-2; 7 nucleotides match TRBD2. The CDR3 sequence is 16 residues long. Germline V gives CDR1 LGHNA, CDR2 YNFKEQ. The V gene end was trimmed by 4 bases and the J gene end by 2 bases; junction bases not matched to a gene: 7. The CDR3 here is CASSPQLAGNTGELFF. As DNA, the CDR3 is TGTGCCAGCAGCCCGCAGTTAGCGGGTAACACCGGGGAGCTGTTTTTT.

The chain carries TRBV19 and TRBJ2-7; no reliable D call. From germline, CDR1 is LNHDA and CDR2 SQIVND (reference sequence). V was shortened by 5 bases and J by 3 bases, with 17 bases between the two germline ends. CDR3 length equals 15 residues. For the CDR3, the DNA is TGTGCCAGTAGTCCCTGGAGTGCAGGTGACTACGAGCAGTACTTC. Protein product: CASSPWSAGDYEQYF.

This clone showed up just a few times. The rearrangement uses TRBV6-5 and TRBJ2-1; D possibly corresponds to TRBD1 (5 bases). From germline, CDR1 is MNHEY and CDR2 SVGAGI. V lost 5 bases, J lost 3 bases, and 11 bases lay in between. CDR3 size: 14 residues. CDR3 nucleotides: TGTGCCAGCAGTCCAAGACAGAGCTACAATGAGCAGTTCTTC. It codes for CASSPRQSYNEQFF.